This TCR beta chain was profiled in a study of monozygotic twins with inflammatory bowel disease. CDR1 SEHNR and CDR2 FQNEAQ come from the germline V gene (reference sequence). CDR3 size: 13 residues. TCRdb re-called the 5' RACE reads and gives one entry per CDR3 protein, without DNA. The table for this sample gives approximately 420,000 distinct CDR3 sequences. This TCR came from a human donor with ulcerative colitis or Crohn's disease, or a healthy co-twin of an affected twin (not recorded which). The chain employs TRBV7-9 and TRBJ2-1. Source material: blood. CDR3 residues: CASSLDWFNEQFF.